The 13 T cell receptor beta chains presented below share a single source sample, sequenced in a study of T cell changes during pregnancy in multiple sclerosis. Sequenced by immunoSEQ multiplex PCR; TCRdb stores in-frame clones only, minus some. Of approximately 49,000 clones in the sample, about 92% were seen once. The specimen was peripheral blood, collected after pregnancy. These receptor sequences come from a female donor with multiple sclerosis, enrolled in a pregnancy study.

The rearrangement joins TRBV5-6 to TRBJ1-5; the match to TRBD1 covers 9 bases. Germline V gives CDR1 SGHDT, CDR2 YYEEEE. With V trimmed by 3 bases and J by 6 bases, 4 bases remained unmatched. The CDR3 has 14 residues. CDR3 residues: CASSSGTGTQPQHF. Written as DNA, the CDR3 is TGTGCCAGCAGCTCCGGGACAGGGACTCAGCCCCAGCATTTT.

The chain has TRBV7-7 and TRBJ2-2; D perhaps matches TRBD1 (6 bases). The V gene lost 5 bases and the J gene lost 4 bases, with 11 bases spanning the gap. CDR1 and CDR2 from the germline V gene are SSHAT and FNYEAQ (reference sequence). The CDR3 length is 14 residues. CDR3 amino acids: CASSVRGGTGELFF. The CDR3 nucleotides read TGTGCCAGCAGCGTCAGAGGGGGCACCGGGGAGCTGTTTTTT.

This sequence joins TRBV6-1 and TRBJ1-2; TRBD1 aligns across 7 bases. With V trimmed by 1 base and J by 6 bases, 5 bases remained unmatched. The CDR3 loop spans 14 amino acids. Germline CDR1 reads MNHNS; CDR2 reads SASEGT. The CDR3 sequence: CASSEGTGGNGYTF. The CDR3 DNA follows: TGTGCCAGCAGTGAAGGGACAGGAGGAAATGGCTACACCTTC.

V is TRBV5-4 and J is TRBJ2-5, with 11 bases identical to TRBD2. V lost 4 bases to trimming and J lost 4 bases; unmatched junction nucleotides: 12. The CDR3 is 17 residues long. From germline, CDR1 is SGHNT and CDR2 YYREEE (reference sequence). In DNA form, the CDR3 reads TGTGCCAGCAGCGGTAGCGGGGGGGCCGGAGGGGCAGAGACCCAGTACTTC. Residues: CASSGSGGAGGAETQYF.

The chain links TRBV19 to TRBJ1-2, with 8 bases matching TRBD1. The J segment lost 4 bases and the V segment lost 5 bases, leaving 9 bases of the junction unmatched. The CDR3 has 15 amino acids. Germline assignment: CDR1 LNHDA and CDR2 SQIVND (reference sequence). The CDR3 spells CASSSQGARVYGYTF. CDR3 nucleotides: TGTGCCAGTAGTTCGCAGGGGGCCCGCGTCTATGGCTACACCTTC.

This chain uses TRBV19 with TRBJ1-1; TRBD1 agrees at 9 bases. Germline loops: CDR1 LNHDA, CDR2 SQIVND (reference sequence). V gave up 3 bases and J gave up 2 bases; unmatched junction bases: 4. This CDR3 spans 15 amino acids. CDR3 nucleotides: TGTGCCAGTAGTATCACGGACAGGGGAAACACTGAAGCTTTCTTT. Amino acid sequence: CASSITDRGNTEAFF.

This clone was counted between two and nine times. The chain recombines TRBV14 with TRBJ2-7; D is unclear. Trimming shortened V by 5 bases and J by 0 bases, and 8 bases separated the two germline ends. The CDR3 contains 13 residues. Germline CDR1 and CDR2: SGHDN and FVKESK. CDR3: CASSTRISYEQYF. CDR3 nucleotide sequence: TGTGCCAGCAGCACGCGTATCTCCTACGAGCAGTACTTC. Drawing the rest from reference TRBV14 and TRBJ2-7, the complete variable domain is EAGVTQFPSHSVIEKGQTVTLRCDPISGHDNLYWYRRVMGKEIKFLLHFVKESKQDESGMPNNRFLAERTGGTYSTLKVQPAELEDSGVYFCASSTRISYEQYFGPGTRLTVT.

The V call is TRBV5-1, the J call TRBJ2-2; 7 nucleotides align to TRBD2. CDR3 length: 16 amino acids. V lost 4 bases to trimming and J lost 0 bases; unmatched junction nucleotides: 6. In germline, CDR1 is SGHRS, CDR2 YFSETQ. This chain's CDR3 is CASSGGDVANTGELFF. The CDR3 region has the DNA TGCGCCAGCAGCGGGGGGGATGTCGCGAACACCGGGGAGCTGTTTTTT.

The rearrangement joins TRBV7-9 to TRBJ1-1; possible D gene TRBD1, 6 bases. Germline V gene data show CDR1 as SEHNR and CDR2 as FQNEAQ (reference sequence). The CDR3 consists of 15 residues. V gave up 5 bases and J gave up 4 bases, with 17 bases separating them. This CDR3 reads CASSQRTVGGTEAFF. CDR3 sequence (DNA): TGTGCCAGCAGCCAAAGGACAGTCGGAGGCACTGAAGCTTTCTTT.

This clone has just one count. The CDR3 region is CASSLSGQGTDTQYF. CDR3 coding DNA: TGTGCCAGCAGCTTGAGTGGACAGGGCACAGATACGCAGTATTTT. This chain connects TRBV5-6 to TRBJ2-3; 7 bases are shared with TRBD1. CDR1 and CDR2 from the germline V gene are SGHDT and YYEEEE. The length of the CDR3 is 15 residues. The ends lost 1 base at V and 1 base at J; junction bases unmatched: 3.

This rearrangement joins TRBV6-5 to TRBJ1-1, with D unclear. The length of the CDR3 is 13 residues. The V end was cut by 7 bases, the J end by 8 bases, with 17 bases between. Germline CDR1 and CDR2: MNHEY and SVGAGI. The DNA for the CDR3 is TGTGCCAGCACTCCGATGAAGGGAGGAGAAGCTTTCTTT. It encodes CASTPMKGGEAFF.

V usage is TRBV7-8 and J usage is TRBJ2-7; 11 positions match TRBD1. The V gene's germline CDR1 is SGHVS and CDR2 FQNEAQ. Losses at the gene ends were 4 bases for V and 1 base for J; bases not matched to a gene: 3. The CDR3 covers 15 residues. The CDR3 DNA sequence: TGTGCCAGCAGCTCTGGACAGGGGGCTTCCTACGAGCAGTACTTC. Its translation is CASSSGQGASYEQYF. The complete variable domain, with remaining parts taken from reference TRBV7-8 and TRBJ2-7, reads GAGVSQSPRYKVAKRGQDVALRCDPISGHVSLFWYQQALGQGPEFLTYFQNEAQLDKSGLPSDRFFAERPEGSVSTLKIQRTQQEDSAVYLCASSSGQGASYEQYFGPGTRLTVT.

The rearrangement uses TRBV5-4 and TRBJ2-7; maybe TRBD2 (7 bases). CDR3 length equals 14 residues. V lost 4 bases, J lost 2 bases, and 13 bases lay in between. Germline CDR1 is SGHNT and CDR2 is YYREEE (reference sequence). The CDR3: CASSLGEGAYEQYF. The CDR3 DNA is TGTGCCAGCAGCCTCGGGGAGGGGGCCTACGAGCAGTACTTC.